This T cell receptor (beta chain) was documented in a study of human T cells and chemical hapten exposure. This clonotype has ten or more counts. Germline V gives CDR1 MNHEY, CDR2 SMNVEV (reference sequence). CDR3 length: 13 residues. The germline V and J ends were trimmed by 4 bases and 3 bases, with 9 bases remaining between them. Time point specified: patch test 2, 6 weeks after DPC sensitization. As to treatment: therapeutic diphenylcyclopropenone sensitization with weekly scalp DPC. TCRdb analysed the RACE reads with MiXCR anew, one entry per CDR3 protein. This sample yields about 40,000 distinct CDR3 sequences, of which over 3% are seen a single time; 5.5% to 7.5% belongs to the top ten.

This chain joins TRBV27 and TRBJ1-1; no clear D gene. The specimen was whole blood, collected in connection with sensitization to the hapten diphenylcyclopropenone (DPC). This TCR was recovered from a man between 40 and 49 years old with alopecia areata. Some clones in this sample may be carry-over from other donors' samples. The CDR3 DNA sequence: TGTGCCAGCAGTTCCACCGCCTACACTGAAGCTTTCTTT. This gives the protein CASSSTAYTEAFF.